This T cell receptor (beta chain) derives from a study of cytomegalovirus exposure and HLA in healthy donors. Primers included in the PCR were 60 Vbeta and 13 Jbeta primers. The repertoire was sequenced with immunoSEQ multiplex PCR; TCRdb's copy has only in-frame clones and lacks some. In the table there are about 250,000 clones, just over 70% of which are singletons. J lost 13 bases, V lost 5 bases, and 10 bases had no gene match. Germline V lookup: CDR1 MNHEY, CDR2 SVGAGI. This CDR3 contains 13 residues. Study results and caveats: An analysis that came later showed most CMV-associated TCR beta chains appearing HLA-restricted.

As regards this clone: Its antigen is not known.

The sample comprised PBMCs. The genes are TRBV6-5 and TRBJ1-2, with 10 nucleotides matching TRBD1. The clonotype originates from a female donor in good health and CMV-seronegative. The DNA for the CDR3 is TGTGCCAGCAGTCAGGGACAGGGGCTAGGATCCACCTTC. The encoded protein is CASSQGQGLGSTF.